This is a list of T cell receptor beta chains from one sample in a study of T cell responses to AZD1222 COVID-19 vaccine. The table came from immunoSEQ multiplex PCR; TCRdb's copy has only in-frame clones and leaves some out. This table holds around 150,000 clones, around 90% found once. The starting material was peripheral blood, obtained 28 days after the second AZD1222 dose. The receptors were sampled from an adult who received the AZD1222 COVID-19 vaccine. Both conserved end residues are part of each CDR3. A D gene is named only where the DNA matches it firmly. Clone size is not always given. Where it is, it says once, few, many or a class for expanded clones.

j_call v_call clone_size d_call cdr3_aa cdr3_nt
TRBJ1-3 TRBV14 . . CASSQVSDTIYF TGTGCCAGCAGCCAAGTCTCAGACACCATATATTTT
TRBJ1-5 TRBV7-8 . . CASSLVSGSQLNLNQPQHF TGTGCCAGCAGCTTAGTTTCTGGGTCCCAACTCAACCTCAATCAGCCCCAGCATTTT
TRBJ2-7 TRBV6-5 . TRBD2 CASSWTVSGDEQYF TGTGCCAGCAGTTGGACTGTAAGCGGGGACGAGCAGTACTTC
TRBJ2-1 TRBV18 . . CASSSPGRGYEQFF TGTGCCAGCTCATCTCCCGGGAGAGGGTATGAGCAGTTCTTC
TRBJ2-2 TRBV5-5 once . CASSSGDILDGDTGELFF TGTGCCAGCAGCTCAGGAGACATACTAGACGGGGACACCGGGGAGCTGTTTTTT
TRBJ1-5 TRBV12-3/TRBV12-4 . . CASSSYREQPQHF TGTGCCAGCAGTTCCTACAGGGAGCAGCCCCAGCATTTT
TRBJ2-5 TRBV2 . TRBD2 CASSVFAGAETQYF TGTGCCAGCAGTGTTTTTGCGGGAGCTGAGACCCAGTACTTC
TRBJ1-5 TRBV30 . . CAWSGGGNQPQHF TGTGCCTGGAGTGGGGGAGGAAATCAGCCCCAGCATTTT
TRBJ2-2 TRBV5-1 . . CASSFGAPPGELFF TGCGCCAGCAGCTTTGGAGCTCCCCCCGGGGAGCTGTTTTTT
TRBJ2-1 TRBV3-1/TRBV3-2 . . CASSQDQLRGGGNEQFF TGTGCCAGCAGCCAAGACCAGCTGCGAGGTGGAGGGAATGAGCAGTTCTTC
TRBJ2-1 TRBV12-3/TRBV12-4 . . CASSFARNEQFF TGTGCCAGCAGTTTCGCTAGGAATGAGCAGTTCTTC
TRBJ2-5 TRBV5-4 . TRBD1 CASSTGGIGETQYF TGTGCCAGCAGTACAGGGGGGATTGGGGAGACCCAGTACTTC
TRBJ2-7 TRBV10-3 . . CAISGAAYRNEQYF TGTGCCATCAGTGGGGCAGCCTACAGGAACGAGCAGTACTTC
TRBJ2-3 TRBV2 . . CAIAVFPLKGSTDTQYF TGTGCGATAGCAGTGTTCCCCTTAAAGGGATCCACAGATACGCAGTATTTT
TRBJ2-7 TRBV4-1 few . CASSQENSPYEQYF TGCGCCAGCAGCCAAGAAAACAGTCCCTACGAGCAGTACTTC
TRBJ1-1 TRBV12-5 . . CASGPGGTEAFF TGTGCTAGTGGTCCCGGGGGCACTGAAGCTTTCTTT
TRBJ1-5 TRBV5-1 . TRBD1 CASSLGTGGNQPQHF TGCGCCAGCAGCTTGGGTACAGGGGGCAATCAGCCCCAGCATTTT
TRBJ2-7 TRBV5-4 . . CASSLIGYEQYF TGTGCCAGCAGCTTGATTGGGTACGAGCAGTACTTC
TRBJ1-3 TRBV5-1 . . CASTEGGFAGNTIYF TGCGCCAGCACCGAGGGGGGCTTTGCTGGAAACACCATATATTTT
TRBJ2-1 TRBV21-1 once . CASSSGQSPYNEQFF TGTGCCAGCAGCAGTGGACAGTCTCCCTACAATGAGCAGTTCTTC
TRBJ1-5 TRBV12-3/TRBV12-4 . . CASSLSDQPQHF TGTGCCAGCAGTTTATCCGATCAGCCCCAGCATTTT
TRBJ2-5 TRBV10-1 . TRBD2 CASSPSGSAETQYF TGCGCCAGCAGTCCTAGCGGGAGTGCGGAGACCCAGTACTTC
TRBJ1-3 TRBV11-2 . . CASSLEEITRSGNTIYF TGTGCCAGCAGCTTAGAGGAAATTACCCGCTCTGGAAACACCATATATTTT
TRBJ2-1 TRBV3-1/TRBV3-2 . . CASSLKKGGSSYNEQFF TGTGCCAGCAGCCTCAAGAAAGGGGGTTCTTCCTACAATGAGCAGTTCTTC
TRBJ2-7 TRBV19 . . CASSMVQNPNYEQYF TGTGCCAGTAGTATGGTCCAGAACCCTAACTACGAGCAGTACTTC
TRBJ1-1 TRBV3-1/TRBV3-2 . TRBD1 CASSLLPAGQGAEAFF TGTGCCAGCAGCCTTCTGCCCGCAGGACAGGGGGCTGAAGCTTTCTTT
TRBJ2-7 TRBV7-8 . TRBD2 CASSLARGMWYEQYF TGTGCCAGCAGCTTAGCGCGGGGGATGTGGTACGAGCAGTACTTC
TRBJ1-2 TRBV13 . . CASRVGFSDGYTF TGTGCCAGCCGCGTGGGGTTCTCCGATGGCTACACCTTC
TRBJ2-1 TRBV6-5 . TRBD1 CASSQQQGLYNEQFF TGTGCCAGCAGTCAGCAACAGGGGCTATACAATGAGCAGTTCTTC
TRBJ1-2 TRBV7-9 . . CASSSQFPGGYTF TGTGCCAGCAGCTCGCAGTTCCCCGGTGGCTACACCTTC
TRBJ2-2 TRBV2 . TRBD2 CASSVGLAGGGAGELFF TGTGCCAGCAGCGTGGGACTAGCGGGAGGTGGGGCCGGGGAGCTGTTTTTT
TRBJ2-2 TRBV27 . . CASSLSVAPTGELFF TGTGCCAGCAGTTTATCGGTGGCGCCCACCGGGGAGCTGTTTTTT
TRBJ1-6 TRBV5-8 . . CASSFIAGGKVSPLHF TGTGCCAGCAGCTTCATAGCGGGGGGGAAAGTATCACCCCTCCACTTT
TRBJ1-3 TRBV4-2 . . CASSQDLGFMGTGNTIYF TGTGCCAGCAGCCAAGATTTGGGTTTTATGGGGACTGGAAACACCATATATTTT
TRBJ2-7 TRBV3-1/TRBV3-2 . TRBD1 CASSQEVGQLNEQYF TGTGCCAGCAGCCAAGAGGTGGGACAGCTAAACGAGCAGTACTTC
TRBJ2-3 TRBV15 . . CATSRDRGILTDTQYF TGTGCCACCAGCAGAGATAGAGGCATACTCACAGATACGCAGTATTTT
TRBJ1-1 TRBV7-2 once . CASSPPRGGTEAFF TGTGCCAGCAGCCCACCACGGGGTGGCACTGAAGCTTTCTTT
TRBJ1-1 TRBV29-1 . . CSVDFSNTEAFF TGCAGCGTTGATTTTTCGAACACTGAAGCTTTCTTT
TRBJ1-2 TRBV7-9 . . CASTSMGAYGYTF TGTGCCAGCACTAGCATGGGGGCCTATGGCTACACCTTC
TRBJ1-1 TRBV7-8 . . CASSRTENTEAFF TGTGCCAGCAGCAGGACGGAGAACACTGAAGCTTTCTTT
TRBJ1-1 TRBV19 . . CASSIQGRLGTEAFF TGTGCCAGTAGTATCCAGGGGAGATTGGGCACTGAAGCTTTCTTT